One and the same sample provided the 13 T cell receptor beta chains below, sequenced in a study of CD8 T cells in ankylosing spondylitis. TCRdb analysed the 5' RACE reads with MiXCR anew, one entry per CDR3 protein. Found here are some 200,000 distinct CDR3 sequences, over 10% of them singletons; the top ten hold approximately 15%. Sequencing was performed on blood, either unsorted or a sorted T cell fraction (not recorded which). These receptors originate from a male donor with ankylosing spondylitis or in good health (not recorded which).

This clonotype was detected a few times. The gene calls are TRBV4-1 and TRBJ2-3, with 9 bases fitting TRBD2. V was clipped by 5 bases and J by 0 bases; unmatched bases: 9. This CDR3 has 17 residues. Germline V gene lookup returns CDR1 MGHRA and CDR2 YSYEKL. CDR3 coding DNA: TGCGCCAGCAGCAAGGGGGTTAGCGGGAGTAGCACAGATACGCAGTATTTT. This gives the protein CASSKGVSGSSTDTQYF.

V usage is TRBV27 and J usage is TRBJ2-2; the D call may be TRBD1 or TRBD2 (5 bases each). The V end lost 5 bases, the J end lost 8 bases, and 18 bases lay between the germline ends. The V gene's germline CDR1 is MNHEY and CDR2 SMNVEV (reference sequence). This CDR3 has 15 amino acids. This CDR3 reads CASSLLGPRFGELFF. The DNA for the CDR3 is TGTGCCAGCAGTCTACTGGGACCGCGTTTTGGGGAGCTGTTTTTT.

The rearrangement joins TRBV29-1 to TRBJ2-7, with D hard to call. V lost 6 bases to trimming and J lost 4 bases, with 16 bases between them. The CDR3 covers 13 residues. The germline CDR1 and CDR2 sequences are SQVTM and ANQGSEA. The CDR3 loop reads CSVPGEEAYEQYF. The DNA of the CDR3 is TGCAGCGTCCCAGGAGAAGAGGCTTACGAGCAGTACTTC.

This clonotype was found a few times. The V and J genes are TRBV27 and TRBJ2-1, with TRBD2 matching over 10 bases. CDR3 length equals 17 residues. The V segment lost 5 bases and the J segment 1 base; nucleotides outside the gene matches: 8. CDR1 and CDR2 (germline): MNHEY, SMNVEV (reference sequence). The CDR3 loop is CASSPSGLAESYNEQFF. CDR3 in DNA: TGTGCCAGCAGTCCCTCCGGACTAGCGGAATCCTACAATGAGCAGTTCTTC.

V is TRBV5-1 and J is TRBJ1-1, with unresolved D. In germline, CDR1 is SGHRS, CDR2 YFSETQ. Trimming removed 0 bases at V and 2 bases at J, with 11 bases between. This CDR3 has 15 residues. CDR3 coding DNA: TGCGCCAGCAGCTTGGGGTTTGGCAGCAACACTGAAGCTTTCTTT. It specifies CASSLGFGSNTEAFF.

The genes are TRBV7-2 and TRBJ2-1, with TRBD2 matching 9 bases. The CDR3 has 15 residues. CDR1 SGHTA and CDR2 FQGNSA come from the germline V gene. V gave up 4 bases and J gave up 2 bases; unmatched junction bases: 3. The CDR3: CASSSRGGPYNEQFF. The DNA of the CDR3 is TGTGCCAGCAGCTCGCGGGGGGGCCCCTACAATGAGCAGTTCTTC.

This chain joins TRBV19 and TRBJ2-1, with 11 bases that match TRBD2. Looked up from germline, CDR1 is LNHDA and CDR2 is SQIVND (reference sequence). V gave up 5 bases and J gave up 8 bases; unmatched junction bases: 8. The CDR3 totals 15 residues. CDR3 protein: CASSSRASGGYEQFF. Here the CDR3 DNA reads TGTGCCAGTAGTTCGAGGGCTAGCGGGGGGTATGAGCAGTTCTTC.

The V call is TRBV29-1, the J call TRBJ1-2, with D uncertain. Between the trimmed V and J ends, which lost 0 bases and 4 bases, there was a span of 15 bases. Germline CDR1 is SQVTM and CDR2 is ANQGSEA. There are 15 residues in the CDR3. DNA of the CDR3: TGCAGCGTTGAAGATATGCGGGAAGTCGGCTATGGCTACACCTTC. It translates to CSVEDMREVGYGYTF.

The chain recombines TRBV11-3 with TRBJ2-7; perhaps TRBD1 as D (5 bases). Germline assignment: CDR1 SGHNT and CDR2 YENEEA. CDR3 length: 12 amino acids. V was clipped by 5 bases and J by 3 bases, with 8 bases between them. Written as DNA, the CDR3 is TGTGCCAGCAGCACGGACATCTACGAGCAGTACTTC. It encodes CASSTDIYEQYF.

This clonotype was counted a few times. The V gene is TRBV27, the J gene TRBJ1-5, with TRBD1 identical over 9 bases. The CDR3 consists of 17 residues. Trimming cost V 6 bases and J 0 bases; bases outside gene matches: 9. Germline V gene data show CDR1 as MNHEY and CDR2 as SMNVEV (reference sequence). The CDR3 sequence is CASSAGTGPYSNQPQHF. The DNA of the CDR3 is TGTGCCAGCAGCGCCGGGACAGGGCCCTATAGCAATCAGCCCCAGCATTTT.

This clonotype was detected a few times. CDR3 amino acids: CASSLGPQGLGTDTQYF. In DNA form, the CDR3 reads TGCGCCAGCAGCTTGGGCCCCCAGGGGTTAGGGACAGATACGCAGTATTTT. The J gene is TRBJ2-3, the V gene TRBV5-1; a possible D gene is TRBD1 (6 bases). The V gene lost 0 bases and the J gene lost 3 bases, with 17 bases spanning the gap. The germline V gene has CDR1 SGHRS and CDR2 YFSETQ. The CDR3 consists of 17 residues.

DNA for the CDR3: TGCGCCAGCAGCCAGGGACATCCTAATTCACCCCTCCACTTT. Protein sequence: CASSQGHPNSPLHF. The rearrangement uses TRBV4-1 and TRBJ1-6; a possible D gene is TRBD1 (6 bases). Trimming took 3 bases from V and 6 from J, leaving 9 bases between them. Germline CDR1 MGHRA, CDR2 YSYEKL. CDR3 length: 14 residues.

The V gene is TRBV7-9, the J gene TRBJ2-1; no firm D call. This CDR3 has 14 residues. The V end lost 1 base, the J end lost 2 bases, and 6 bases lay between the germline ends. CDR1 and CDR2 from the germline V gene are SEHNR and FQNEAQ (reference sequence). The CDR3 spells CASSLVTPYNEQFF. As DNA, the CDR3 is TGTGCCAGCAGCTTAGTAACCCCCTACAATGAGCAGTTCTTC. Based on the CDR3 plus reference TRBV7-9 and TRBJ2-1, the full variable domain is DTGVSQNPRHKITKRGQNVTFRCDPISEHNRLYWYRQTLGQGPEFLTYFQNEAQLEKSRLLSDRFSAERPKGSFSTLEIQRTEQGDSAMYLCASSLVTPYNEQFFGPGTRLTVL.